Below, one TCR beta chain is given with its context. These data belong to a study of cytomegalovirus exposure and HLA in healthy donors. In the study overall: The Caucasian-associated ancestry cluster contained 81% of the approximately 420 genotyped donors.

Germline-derived CDR1 and CDR2 are SEHNR and FQNEAQ (reference sequence). Trimming left V 6 bases short and J 0 bases short, with 15 bases between. The CDR3 covers 16 residues. The PCR employed 60 Vbeta primers together with 13 Jbeta primers. Generated by immunoSEQ multiplex PCR, the TCRdb table keeps only in-frame clones and is missing some. The table lists approximately 170,000 clones, 65% to 80% of them singletons. The rearrangement uses TRBV7-9 and TRBJ2-1; the D gene is possibly TRBD1 (5 bases). Material: PBMCs. The source of this sequence is a middle-aged woman in good health and CMV-seropositive. CDR3 in DNA: TGTGCCAGCAGTTCGGTAGGGGCGTCCTCCTACAATGAGCAGTTCTTC. As protein: CASSSVGASSYNEQFF.